These 12 T cell receptor beta chains originate from one sample sequenced in a study of siplizumab effects on memory and regulatory T cells (dated by TCRdb to about 2019). Receptors were amplified or captured by the immunoSEQ multiplex PCR assay. TCRdb provides this immuneACCESS table in a form limited to in-frame rearrangements. Some clones are lacking; in checked studies, under half of them reflect an unresolved V gene, and why the rest are absent is not known. The sample records about 100,000 clones, about 95% of which are singletons. The top ten hold 1% to 1.5% of the sample. The source material was non-Treg CD4+ T cells sorted from blood. The cell subset or site label, read with the paper, signifies: FACS-sorted unstimulated CD4+ non-regulatory T cells. The receptors originated from a human donor in good health.

The chain couples TRBV7-3 to TRBJ2-2, with D possibly being TRBD1 or TRBD2 (5 bases each). The CDR3 runs 16 residues. V lost 0 bases and J 5 bases, leaving 13 bases between the germline ends. Germline values: CDR1 SGHTA, CDR2 FQGTGA. CDR3 nucleotides: TGTGCCAGCAGCTTAACCCAAAGTGGGGGTACCGGGGAGCTGTTTTTT. This encodes CASSLTQSGGTGELFF.

Only one count was recorded for this clone. The chain couples TRBV4-2 to TRBJ2-3; TRBD2 matches 13 bases. The CDR3 sequence is 17 residues long. The ends lost 3 bases at V and 2 bases at J; junction bases unmatched: 5. Germline values: CDR1 LGHNA, CDR2 YNFKEQ. The CDR3 DNA reads TGTGCCAGCAGCCACTCGGGACTAGCGGGACCCACAGATACGCAGTATTTT. Translation: CASSHSGLAGPTDTQYF.

The CDR3 bases are TGTGCCAGCAGCTTACCAGGTCCCAATGAGCAGTTCTTC. Its translation: CASSLPGPNEQFF. The chain carries TRBV7-3 and TRBJ2-1; D uncertain. V was cut by 2 bases and J by 6 bases, with 8 bases left in between. This CDR3 region has 13 residues. Germline V gene sequence: CDR1 SGHTA, CDR2 FQGTGA.

The gene calls are TRBV6-5 and TRBJ2-7; 9 nucleotides agree with TRBD2. This CDR3 is built from 14 residues. V lost 3 bases to trimming and J lost 3 bases; unmatched junction nucleotides: 3. CDR1 and CDR2 from the germline V gene are MNHEY and SVGAGI. In DNA form, the CDR3 reads TGTGCCAGCAGTTATAGCGGGAGTTACTACGAGCAGTACTTC. The encoded protein is CASSYSGSYYEQYF.

The chain is built from TRBV18 and TRBJ1-5; D is unresolved. This CDR3 spans 13 amino acids. The V gene lost 1 base and the J gene lost 5 bases, with 6 bases spanning the gap. Germline CDR1 reads KGHSH; CDR2 reads LQKENI. CDR3 DNA: TGTGCCAGCTCACCACGAGAGGATCAGCCCCAGCATTTT. Its translation: CASSPREDQPQHF.

The V gene is TRBV7-3, the J gene TRBJ1-5; no definite D call. Trimming stripped 4 bases from V and 2 bases from J, with 6 bases between. The CDR3 runs 13 residues. Germline V lookup: CDR1 SGHTA, CDR2 FQGTGA. CDR3: CASSWVGNQPQHF. The CDR3 DNA follows: TGTGCCAGCAGCTGGGTGGGCAATCAGCCCCAGCATTTT. Full variable domain (rest looked up from reference TRBV7-3 and TRBJ1-5): GAGVSQTPSNKVTEKGKYVELRCDPISGHTALYWYRQSLGQGPEFLIYFQGTGAADDSGLPNDRFFAVRPEGSVSTLKIQRTERGDSAVYLCASSWVGNQPQHFGDGTRLSIL.

The genes are TRBV7-3 and TRBJ1-5; D unresolved. This CDR3 spans 13 amino acids. V dropped 3 bases and J dropped 4 bases, with 7 bases sitting between them. Germline CDR1 reads SGHTA; CDR2 reads FQGTGA. CDR3 protein: CASSFGVNQPQHF. Here the CDR3 DNA reads TGTGCCAGCAGCTTCGGGGTAAATCAGCCCCAGCATTTT. Filled out from reference TRBV7-3 and TRBJ1-5, the complete variable domain reads GAGVSQTPSNKVTEKGKYVELRCDPISGHTALYWYRQSLGQGPEFLIYFQGTGAADDSGLPNDRFFAVRPEGSVSTLKIQRTERGDSAVYLCASSFGVNQPQHFGDGTRLSIL.

The chain is built from TRBV28 and TRBJ2-1; D is unclear. This CDR3 comprises 12 residues. Trimming removed 7 bases from V and 7 bases from J, with 11 bases in between. Germline assignment: CDR1 MDHEN and CDR2 SYDVKM. The CDR3 sequence: CASISDRNEQFF. The CDR3 coding sequence is TGTGCCAGCATCTCCGACCGGAATGAGCAGTTCTTC. Full variable domain (missing parts from reference TRBV28 and TRBJ2-1): DVKVTQSSRYLVKRTGEKVFLECVQDMDHENMFWYRQDPGLGLRLIYFSYDVKMKEKGDIPEGYSVSREKKERFSLILESASTNQTSMYLCASISDRNEQFFGPGTRLTVL.

This clone was found once. V usage is TRBV14 and J usage is TRBJ2-2, with 7 bases that match TRBD2. Germline V CDR1 and CDR2: SGHDN, FVKESK. V dropped 0 bases and J dropped 3; count of bases not matched to a gene: 4. The CDR3 has 16 amino acids. This CDR3 is CASSQDAGAYTGELFF. The CDR3 coding sequence is TGTGCCAGCAGCCAAGACGCGGGAGCCTACACCGGGGAGCTGTTTTTT.

The rearrangement joins TRBV11-2 to TRBJ1-1, with D tentatively TRBD1 (5 bases). There are 14 residues in the CDR3. Trimming took off 3 bases at V and 2 bases at J, with 10 bases between the two ends. Germline V gene lookup returns CDR1 SGHAT and CDR2 FQNNGV. The CDR3, as DNA: TGTGCCAGCAGCTTGACAGCCGGAAACACTGAAGCTTTCTTT. The encoded protein is CASSLTAGNTEAFF.

The gene calls are TRBV29-1 and TRBJ2-1; D call uncertain. The CDR3 extends over 12 amino acids. V gave up 2 bases and J gave up 4 bases, with 6 bases separating them. The germline gives CDR1 SQVTM, CDR2 ANQGSEA. DNA of the CDR3: TGCAGCGTTGAAAGGGTATACAATGAGCAGTTCTTC. Protein: CSVERVYNEQFF.

The chain carries TRBV11-3 and TRBJ2-7, with TRBD1 identical over 8 bases. Germline values: CDR1 SGHNT, CDR2 YENEEA. V gave up 3 bases and J gave up 4 bases; unmatched junction bases: 8. The CDR3 loop spans 15 amino acids. The CDR3 DNA follows: TGTGCCAGCAGCTTGCGACAGGGGTATTCGTACGAGCAGTACTTC. Translation: CASSLRQGYSYEQYF.